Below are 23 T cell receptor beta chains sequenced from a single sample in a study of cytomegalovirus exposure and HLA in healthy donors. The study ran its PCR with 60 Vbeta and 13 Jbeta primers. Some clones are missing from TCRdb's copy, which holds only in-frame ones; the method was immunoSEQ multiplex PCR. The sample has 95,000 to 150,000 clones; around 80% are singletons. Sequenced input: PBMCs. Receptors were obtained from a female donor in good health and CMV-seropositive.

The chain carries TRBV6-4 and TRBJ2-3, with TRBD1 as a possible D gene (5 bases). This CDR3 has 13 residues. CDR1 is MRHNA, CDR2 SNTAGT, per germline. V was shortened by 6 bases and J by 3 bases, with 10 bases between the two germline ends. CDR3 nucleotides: TGTGCCAGCAGGGGGCCAGCTACAGATACGCAGTATTTT. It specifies CASRGPATDTQYF.

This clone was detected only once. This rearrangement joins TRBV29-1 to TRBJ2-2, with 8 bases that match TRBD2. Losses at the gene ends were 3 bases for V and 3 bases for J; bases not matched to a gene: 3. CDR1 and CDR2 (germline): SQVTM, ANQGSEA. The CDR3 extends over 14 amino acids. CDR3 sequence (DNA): TGCAGCGTTGACAGGCGGGGGGACACCGGGGAGCTGTTTTTT. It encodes CSVDRRGDTGELFF.

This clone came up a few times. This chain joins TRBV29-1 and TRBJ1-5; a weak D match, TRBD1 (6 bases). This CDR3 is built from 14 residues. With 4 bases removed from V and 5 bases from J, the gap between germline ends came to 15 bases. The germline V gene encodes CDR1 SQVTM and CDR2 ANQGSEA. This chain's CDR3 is CSVGEGGPDQPQHF. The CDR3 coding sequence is TGCAGCGTTGGAGAGGGGGGGCCCGATCAGCCCCAGCATTTT.

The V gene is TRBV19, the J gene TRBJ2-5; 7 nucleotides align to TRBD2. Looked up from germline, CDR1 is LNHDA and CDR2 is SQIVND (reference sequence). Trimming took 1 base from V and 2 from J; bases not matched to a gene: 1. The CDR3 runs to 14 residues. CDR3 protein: CASSIAGGQETQYF. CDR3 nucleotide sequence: TGTGCCAGTAGTATAGCGGGGGGACAAGAGACCCAGTACTTC.

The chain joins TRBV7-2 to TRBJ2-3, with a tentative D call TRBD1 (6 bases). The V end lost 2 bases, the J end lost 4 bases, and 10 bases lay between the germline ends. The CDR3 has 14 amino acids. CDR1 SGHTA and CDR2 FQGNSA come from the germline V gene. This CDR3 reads CASSLNGGADTQYF. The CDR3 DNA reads TGTGCCAGCAGCTTAAATGGGGGCGCAGATACGCAGTATTTT.

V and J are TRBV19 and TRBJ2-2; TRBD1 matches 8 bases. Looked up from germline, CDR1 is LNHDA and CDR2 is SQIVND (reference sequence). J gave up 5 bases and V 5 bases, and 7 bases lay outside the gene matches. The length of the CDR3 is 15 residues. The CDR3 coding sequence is TGTGCCAGTAGTGTACGACAGGGGCGGACCGGGGAGCTGTTTTTT. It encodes CASSVRQGRTGELFF.

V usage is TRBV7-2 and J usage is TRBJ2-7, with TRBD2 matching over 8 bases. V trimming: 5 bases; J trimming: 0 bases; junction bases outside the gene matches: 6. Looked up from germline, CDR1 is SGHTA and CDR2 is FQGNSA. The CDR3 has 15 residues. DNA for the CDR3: TGTGCCAGCAGCCCCAGCGGGGGAAGCTCCTACGAGCAGTACTTC. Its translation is CASSPSGGSSYEQYF.

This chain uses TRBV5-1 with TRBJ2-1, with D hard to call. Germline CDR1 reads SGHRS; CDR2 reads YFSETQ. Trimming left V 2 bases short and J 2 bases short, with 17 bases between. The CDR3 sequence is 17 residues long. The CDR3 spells CASSLINGATAYNEQFF. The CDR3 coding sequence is TGCGCCAGCAGCTTAATAAATGGAGCCACGGCCTACAATGAGCAGTTCTTC.

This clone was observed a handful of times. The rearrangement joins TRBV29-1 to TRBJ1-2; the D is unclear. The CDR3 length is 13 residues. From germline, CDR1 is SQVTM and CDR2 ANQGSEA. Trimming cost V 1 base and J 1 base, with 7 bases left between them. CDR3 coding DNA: TGCAGCGTTGAAGCTTCCCTTAACTATGGCTACACCTTC. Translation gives CSVEASLNYGYTF. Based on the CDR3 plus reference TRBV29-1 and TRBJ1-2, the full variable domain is SAVISQKPSRDICQRGTSLTIQCQVDSQVTMMFWYRQQPGQSLTLIATANQGSEATYESGFVIDKFPISRPNLTFSTLTVSNMSPEDSSIYLCSVEASLNYGYTFGSGTRLTVV.

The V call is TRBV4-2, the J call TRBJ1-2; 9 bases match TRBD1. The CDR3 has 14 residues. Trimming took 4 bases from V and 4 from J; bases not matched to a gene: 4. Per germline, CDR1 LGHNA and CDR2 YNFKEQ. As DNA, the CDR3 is TGTGCCAGCAGCCCGGGACAGGGAAGCTATGGCTACACCTTC. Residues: CASSPGQGSYGYTF.

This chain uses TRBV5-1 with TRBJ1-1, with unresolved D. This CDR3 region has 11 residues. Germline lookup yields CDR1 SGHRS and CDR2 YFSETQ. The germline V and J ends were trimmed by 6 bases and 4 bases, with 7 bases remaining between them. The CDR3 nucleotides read TGCGCCAGCACAGCGGGCACTGAAGCTTTCTTT. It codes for CASTAGTEAFF.

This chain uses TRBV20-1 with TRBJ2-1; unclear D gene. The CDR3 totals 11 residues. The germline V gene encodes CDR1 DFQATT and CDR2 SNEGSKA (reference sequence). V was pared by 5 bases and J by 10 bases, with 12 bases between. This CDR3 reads CSASPRSEQFF. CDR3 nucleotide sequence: TGCAGTGCTTCCCCTAGATCGGAGCAGTTCTTC.

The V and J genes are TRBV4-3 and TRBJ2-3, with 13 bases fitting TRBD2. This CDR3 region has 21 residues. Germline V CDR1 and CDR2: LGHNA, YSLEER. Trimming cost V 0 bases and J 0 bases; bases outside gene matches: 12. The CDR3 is CASSQEAFTSGGASSTDTQYF. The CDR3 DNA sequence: TGCGCCAGCAGCCAAGAGGCCTTCACTAGCGGGGGGGCATCTAGCACAGATACGCAGTATTTT.

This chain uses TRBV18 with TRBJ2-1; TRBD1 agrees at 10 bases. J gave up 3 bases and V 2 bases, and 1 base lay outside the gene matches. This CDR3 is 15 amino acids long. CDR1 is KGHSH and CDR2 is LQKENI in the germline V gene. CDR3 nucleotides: TGTGCCAGCTCACCAGGACAGGGGGACTACAATGAGCAGTTCTTC. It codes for CASSPGQGDYNEQFF.

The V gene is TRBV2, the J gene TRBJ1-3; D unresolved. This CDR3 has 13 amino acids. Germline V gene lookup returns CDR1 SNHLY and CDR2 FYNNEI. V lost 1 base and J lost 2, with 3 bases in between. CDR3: CASSEDTGNTIYF. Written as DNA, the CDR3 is TGTGCCAGCAGTGAAGATACTGGAAACACCATATATTTT.

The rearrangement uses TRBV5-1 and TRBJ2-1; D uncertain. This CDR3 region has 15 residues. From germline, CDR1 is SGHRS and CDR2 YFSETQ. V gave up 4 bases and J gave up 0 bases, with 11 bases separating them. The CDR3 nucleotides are TGCGCCAGCAGCCTAACAGCCTTCTCCTACAATGAGCAGTTCTTC. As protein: CASSLTAFSYNEQFF.

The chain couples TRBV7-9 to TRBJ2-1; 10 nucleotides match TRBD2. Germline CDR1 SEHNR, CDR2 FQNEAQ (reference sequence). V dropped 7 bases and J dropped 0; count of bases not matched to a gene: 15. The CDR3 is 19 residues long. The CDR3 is CASTPVVAGGRSSYNEQFF. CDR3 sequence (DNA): TGTGCCAGCACCCCGGTGGTAGCGGGGGGCCGGAGCTCCTACAATGAGCAGTTCTTC.

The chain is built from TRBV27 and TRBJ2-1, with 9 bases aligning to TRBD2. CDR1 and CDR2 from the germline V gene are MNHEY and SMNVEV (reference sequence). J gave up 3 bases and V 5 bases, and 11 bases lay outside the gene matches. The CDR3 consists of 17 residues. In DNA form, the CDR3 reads TGTGCCAGCAGTCGTTTGCCAGCGGGGGGCCACTACAATGAGCAGTTCTTC. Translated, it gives CASSRLPAGGHYNEQFF.

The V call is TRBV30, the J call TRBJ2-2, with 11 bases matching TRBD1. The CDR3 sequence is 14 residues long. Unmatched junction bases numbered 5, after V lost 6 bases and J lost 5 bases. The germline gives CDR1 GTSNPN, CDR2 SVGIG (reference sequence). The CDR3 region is CACRGQGGTGELFF. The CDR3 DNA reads TGTGCCTGCCGGGGACAGGGGGGGACCGGGGAGCTGTTTTTT.

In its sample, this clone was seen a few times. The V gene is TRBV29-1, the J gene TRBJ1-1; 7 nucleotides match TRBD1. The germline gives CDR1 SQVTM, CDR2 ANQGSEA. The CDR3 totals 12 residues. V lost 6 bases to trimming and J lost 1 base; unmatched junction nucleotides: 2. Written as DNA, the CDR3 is TGCAGCGTCGACAGGGCGAACACTGAAGCTTTCTTT. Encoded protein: CSVDRANTEAFF. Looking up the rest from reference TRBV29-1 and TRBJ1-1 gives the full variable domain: SAVISQKPSRDICQRGTSLTIQCQVDSQVTMMFWYRQQPGQSLTLIATANQGSEATYESGFVIDKFPISRPNLTFSTLTVSNMSPEDSSIYLCSVDRANTEAFFGQGTRLTVV.

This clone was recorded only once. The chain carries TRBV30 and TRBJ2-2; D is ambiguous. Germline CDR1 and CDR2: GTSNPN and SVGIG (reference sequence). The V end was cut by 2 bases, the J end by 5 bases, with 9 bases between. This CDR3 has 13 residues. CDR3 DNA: TGTGCCTGGAGTACCACACAGACCGGGGAGCTGTTTTTT. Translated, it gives CAWSTTQTGELFF. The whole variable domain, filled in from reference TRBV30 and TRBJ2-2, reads SQTIHQWPATLVQPVGSPLSLECTVEGTSNPNLYWYRQAAGRGLQLLFYSVGIGQISSEVPQNLSASRPQDRQFILSSKKLLLSDSGFYLCAWSTTQTGELFFGEGSRLTVL.

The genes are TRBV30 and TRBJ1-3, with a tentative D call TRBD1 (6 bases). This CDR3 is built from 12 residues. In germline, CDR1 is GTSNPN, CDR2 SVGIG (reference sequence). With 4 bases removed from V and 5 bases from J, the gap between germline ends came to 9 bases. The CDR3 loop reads CAWTQGRNTIYF. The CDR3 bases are TGTGCCTGGACCCAGGGGAGAAACACCATATATTTT.

The CDR3 bases are TGTGCCAGCAGCTTCAGGGGCGCAAAACTGTTTTTT. Amino acid sequence: CASSFRGAKLFF. The rearrangement uses TRBV11-3 and TRBJ1-4; tentatively, D is TRBD1 (6 bases). Germline-derived CDR1 and CDR2 are SGHNT and YENEEA. There are 12 residues in the CDR3. V lost 3 bases, J lost 10 bases, and 9 bases lay in between.